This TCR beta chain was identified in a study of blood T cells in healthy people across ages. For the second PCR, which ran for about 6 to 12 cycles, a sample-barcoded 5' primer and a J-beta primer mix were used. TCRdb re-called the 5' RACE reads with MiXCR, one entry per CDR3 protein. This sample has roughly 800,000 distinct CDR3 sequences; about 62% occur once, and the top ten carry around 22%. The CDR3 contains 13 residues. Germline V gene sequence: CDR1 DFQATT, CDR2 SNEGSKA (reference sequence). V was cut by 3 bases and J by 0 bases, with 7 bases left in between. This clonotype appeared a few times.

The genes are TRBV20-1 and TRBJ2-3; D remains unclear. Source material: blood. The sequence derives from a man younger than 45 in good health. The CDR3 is CSARTGSTDTQYF. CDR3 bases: TGCAGTGCTAGGACTGGCAGCACAGATACGCAGTATTTT.